The clone carrying this T cell receptor beta chain was seen only once. The identical CDR3 is also encoded by other nucleotide sequences in the sample. This entry is derived from a study of Ad26.COV2.S vaccination and SARS-CoV-2 variants. This sample's treatment: around 19 received Ad26.COV2.S at low or high dose, single or two shots; about 5 received placebo; per-sample allocation not given. Day 63 after the first injection of vaccine or placebo was the sampling time. Measured with immunoSEQ multiplex PCR; TCRdb has only the in-frame clones, and not every one. The table has 250,000 to 300,000 clones, approximately 89% seen once. Germline V gene data show CDR1 as SGHNT and CDR2 as YYREEE (reference sequence). This CDR3 has 14 residues. V gave up 0 bases and J gave up 4 bases, with 10 bases separating them.

The chain recombines TRBV5-4 with TRBJ2-5; tentatively, D is TRBD2 (7 bases). The clonotype comes from a person aged 18-60 years who received the Ad26.COV2.S COVID-19 vaccine or a placebo. The sequences come from peripheral blood, collected in a trial of Ad26.COV2.S vaccine versus placebo. CDR3 in amino acids: CASSLAGGRETQYF. In DNA, the CDR3 is TGTGCCAGCAGCTTGGCGGGGGGCCGAGAGACCCAGTACTTC.